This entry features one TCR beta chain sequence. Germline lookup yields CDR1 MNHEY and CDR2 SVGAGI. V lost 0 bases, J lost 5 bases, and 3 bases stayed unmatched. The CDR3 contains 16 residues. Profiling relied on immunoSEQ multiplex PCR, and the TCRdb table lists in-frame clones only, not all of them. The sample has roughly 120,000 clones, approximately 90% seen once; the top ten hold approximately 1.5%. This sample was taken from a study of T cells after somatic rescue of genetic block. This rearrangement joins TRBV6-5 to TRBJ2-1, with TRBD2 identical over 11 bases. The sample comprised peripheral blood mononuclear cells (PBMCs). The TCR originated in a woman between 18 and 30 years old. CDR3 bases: TGTGCCAGCAGTTACTCGATAGCGGGGGGGGACAATGAGCAGTTCTTC. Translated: CASSYSIAGGDNEQFF.